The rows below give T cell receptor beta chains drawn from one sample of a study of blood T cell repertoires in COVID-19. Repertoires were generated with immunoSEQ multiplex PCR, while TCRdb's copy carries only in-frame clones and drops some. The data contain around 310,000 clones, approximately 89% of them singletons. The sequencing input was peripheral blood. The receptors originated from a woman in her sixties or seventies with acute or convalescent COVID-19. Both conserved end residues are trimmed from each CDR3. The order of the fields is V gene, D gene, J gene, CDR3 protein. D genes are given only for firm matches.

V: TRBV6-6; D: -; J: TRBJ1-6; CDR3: ASYAPGSPLH
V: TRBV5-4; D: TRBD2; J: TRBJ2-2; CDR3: ASSQRGGYGELF
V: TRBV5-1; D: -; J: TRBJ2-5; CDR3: ASSSRGDYHETQY
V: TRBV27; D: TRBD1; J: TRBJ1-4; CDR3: ASSRQGISTNEKLF
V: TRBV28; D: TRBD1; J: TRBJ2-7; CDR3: ASSLWGQGLYEQY
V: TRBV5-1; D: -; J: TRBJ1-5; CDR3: ASSLVGGNQPQH
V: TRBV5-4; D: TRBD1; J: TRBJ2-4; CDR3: ASRQGGRDIQY
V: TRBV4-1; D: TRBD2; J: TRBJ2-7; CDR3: ASSFRLAGRITYEQY
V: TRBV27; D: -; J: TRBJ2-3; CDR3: ASSYYRERSDTQY
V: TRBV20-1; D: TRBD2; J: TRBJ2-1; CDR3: SASPLAVQF